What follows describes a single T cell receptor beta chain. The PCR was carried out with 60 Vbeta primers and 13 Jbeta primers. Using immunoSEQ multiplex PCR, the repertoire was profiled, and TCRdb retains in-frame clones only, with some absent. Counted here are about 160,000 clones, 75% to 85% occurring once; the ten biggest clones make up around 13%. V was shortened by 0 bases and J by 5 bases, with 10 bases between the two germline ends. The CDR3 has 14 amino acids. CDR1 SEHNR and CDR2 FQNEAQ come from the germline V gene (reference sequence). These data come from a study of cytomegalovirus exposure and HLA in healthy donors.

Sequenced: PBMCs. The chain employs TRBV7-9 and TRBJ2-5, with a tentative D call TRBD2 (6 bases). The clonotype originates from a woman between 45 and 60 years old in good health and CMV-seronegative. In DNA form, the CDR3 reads TGTGCCAGCAGCTTAGCAACGGGGGTGGAGACCCAGTACTTC. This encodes CASSLATGVETQYF.